This T cell receptor (beta chain) was sequenced in a study of blood T cell repertoires in COVID-19. Study at large: The United States, Italy and Spain supplied acute and convalescent COVID-19 samples.

Repertoires were generated with immunoSEQ multiplex PCR, while TCRdb's copy carries only in-frame clones and drops some. In the table there are around 52,000 clones, around 83% of which are singletons. CDR3 length equals 16 residues. Germline V CDR1 and CDR2: LNHDA, SQIVND (reference sequence). The V segment lost 5 bases and the J segment 2 bases; nucleotides outside the gene matches: 4. The chain couples TRBV19 to TRBJ2-1; 12 bases agree with TRBD2. The receptor was derived from a human donor in a cohort sampled during active COVID-19. Sequenced: peripheral blood. The DNA of the CDR3 is TGTGCCAGTAGTGTACTAGCGGGGGGCGCCTACAATGAGCAGTTCTTC. This codes for CASSVLAGGAYNEQFF.